This is a list of T cell receptor beta chains from one sample in a study of vaccination effects on CD4 cells after COVID-19. These receptors lack a known antigen. TCRdb keeps only in-frame clones here, not all; method: immunoSEQ multiplex PCR. The sample includes roughly 31,000 clones, approximately 63% of them seen just once. Sample: CD4+ T cells from PBMCs cultured without peptide, taken before COVID-19 vaccination. All receptors come from a human donor who received a COVID-19 vaccine. The CDR3 runs from the conserved cysteine through the conserved F or W. A D gene is named only where the DNA matches it firmly. Clone size appears in some rows only: once, few, many, or a class for an expanded clone.

d_gene	j_gene	abundance	v_gene	CDR3aa	CDR3nt
NA	TRBJ2-5	NA	TRBV2	CASSGPGTRVPETQYF	TGTGCCAGCAGTGGCCCCGGGACAAGGGTTCCAGAGACCCAGTACTTC
TRBD2	TRBJ2-7	NA	TRBV5-1	CASSSGTSGIYEQYF	TGCGCCAGCAGCTCGGGGACTAGCGGGATCTACGAGCAGTACTTC
NA	TRBJ2-1	NA	TRBV19	CASSESYNEQFF	TGTGCCAGTTCGGAATCCTACAATGAGCAGTTCTTC
NA	TRBJ1-2	NA	TRBV6-4	CASSENGIYGYTF	TGTGCCAGCAGTGAAAATGGCATCTATGGCTACACCTTC
NA	TRBJ1-4	NA	TRBV19	CASSTNDATNEKLFF	TGTGCCAGTAGCACCAACGATGCAACTAATGAAAAACTGTTTTTT
NA	TRBJ1-2	few	TRBV7-9	CASSLGSPTGLYGYTF	TGTGCCAGCAGCTTAGGATCGCCGACAGGACTGTACGGCTACACCTTC
TRBD1	TRBJ1-4	once	TRBV19	CASSIGPDRVGKEKLFF	TGTGCCAGTAGTATAGGCCCGGACAGGGTCGGAAAAGAAAAACTGTTTTTT
NA	TRBJ2-6	NA	TRBV24-1	CATSDSAKPGANVLTF	TGTGCCACCAGTGATTCCGCCAAACCCGGGGCCAACGTCCTGACTTTC
NA	TRBJ2-5	NA	TRBV19	CASSLNRQETQYF	TGTGCCAGTAGTTTGAACAGGCAAGAGACCCAGTACTTC
NA	TRBJ1-4	few	TRBV7-9	CASSFYRNNEKLFF	TGTGCCAGCAGCTTCTACAGGAACAATGAAAAACTGTTTTTT
TRBD1	TRBJ1-1	few	TRBV7-2	CASSLRDRGHEAFF	TGTGCCAGCAGCTTAAGGGACAGGGGCCATGAAGCTTTCTTT
TRBD1	TRBJ1-2	NA	TRBV4-2	CASSQGEGGQGAKGYTF	TGTGCCAGCAGCCAAGGCGAAGGGGGACAGGGGGCTAAGGGCTACACCTTC
NA	TRBJ2-5	NA	TRBV6-1	CASSEFSSGLGETQYF	TGTGCCAGCAGTGAATTTTCGTCGGGTCTGGGAGAGACCCAGTACTTC
TRBD1	TRBJ2-7	NA	TRBV2	CASSGDRVYEQYF	TGTGCCAGCAGTGGGGACAGGGTCTACGAGCAGTACTTC
TRBD1	TRBJ1-1	few	TRBV7-9	CASSGQGGNTEAFF	TGTGCCAGCAGCGGACAGGGGGGGAACACTGAAGCTTTCTTT
TRBD1	TRBJ2-1	few	TRBV19	CASSMYGTGYIDEQFF	TGTGCCAGTAGTATGTACGGGACAGGGTATATTGATGAGCAGTTCTTC
NA	TRBJ2-6	NA	TRBV14	CASSPTPGANVLTF	TGTGCCAGCAGCCCGACCCCTGGGGCCAACGTCCTGACTTTC
NA	TRBJ2-3	NA	TRBV18	CASYPRVAYTDTQYF	TGTGCCAGCTACCCTAGGGTGGCTTACACAGATACGCAGTATTTT
TRBD1	TRBJ2-7	NA	TRBV5-6	CASSPGGSREQYF	TGTGCCAGCAGTCCAGGGGGCTCTCGGGAGCAGTACTTC
NA	TRBJ2-1	few	TRBV7-9	CASRSEYSYNEQFF	TGTGCCAGCAGGAGCGAATACTCCTACAATGAGCAGTTCTTC
TRBD1	TRBJ1-1	NA	TRBV5-5	CASSLWAGGDPSTEAFF	TGTGCCAGCAGCTTGTGGGCAGGGGGGGACCCGAGCACTGAAGCTTTCTTT
TRBD2	TRBJ2-1	NA	TRBV9	CASSASPSGLAGGLSVNEQFF	TGTGCCAGCAGCGCCTCGCCTTCTGGGCTAGCGGGGGGGCTTTCCGTCAATGAGCAGTTCTTC
TRBD1	TRBJ2-5	NA	TRBV6-5	CASIGQGAETQYF	TGTGCCAGCATCGGACAGGGTGCGGAGACCCAGTACTTC
NA	TRBJ1-1	NA	TRBV25-1	CASSEIGQFEAFF	TGTGCCAGCAGTGAGATCGGACAGTTTGAGGCTTTCTTT
NA	TRBJ1-3	NA	TRBV5-6	CASSGQGGYWYGNTIYF	TGTGCCAGCAGCGGCCAGGGAGGATATTGGTATGGAAACACCATATATTTT
TRBD1	TRBJ1-1	once	TRBV6-1	CASSEARTGGGWTEAFF	TGTGCCAGCAGTGAAGCTAGGACAGGGGGAGGGTGGACTGAAGCTTTCTTT
NA	TRBJ1-4	few	TRBV10-2	CASSEPTKSESKLFF	TGCGCCAGCAGTGAGCCGACAAAGTCGGAATCAAAACTGTTTTTT
NA	TRBJ1-2	NA	TRBV6-1	CASSEVGRPAGYTF	TGTGCCAGCAGTGAAGTCGGGCGTCCGGCTGGCTACACCTTC
TRBD1	TRBJ2-3	NA	TRBV5-1	CASSMTGPPDTQYF	TGCGCCAGCAGCATGACAGGGCCCCCAGATACGCAGTATTTT